Reported below is one T cell receptor (beta chain). Its antigen is currently unknown. The PCR made use of 60 Vbeta and 13 Jbeta primers. Only in-frame clones appear in the TCRdb table, and some are missing; sequencing was by immunoSEQ multiplex PCR. Here the sample spans some 140,000 clones, around 75% being singletons. The data belong to a study of cytomegalovirus exposure and HLA in healthy donors. Overall study findings and caveats: Most likely, a cluster of highly shared sequence variants arose as a sequencing artifact. At a 0.05 false discovery rate, a later analysis found 16,951 TCR beta sequences to be associated with HLA alleles. Analysis was carried out at a later point, and it linked a missense DCLRE1C variant to TCR beta V- and J-gene trimming. Being productive about 90% or about 30% of the time was typical of most TCR beta V segments in an earlier analysis.

V was pared by 2 bases and J by 8 bases, with 10 bases between. The CDR3 loop spans 13 amino acids. Germline V gene sequence: CDR1 MGHRA, CDR2 YSYEKL. The receptor was isolated from a female donor in good health and CMV-seronegative. The sequencing sample was made of PBMCs. The rearrangement joins TRBV4-1 to TRBJ1-5; D not resolved. CDR3 region: CASSQIWEEPQHF. DNA of the CDR3: TGCGCCAGCAGCCAAATTTGGGAGGAGCCCCAGCATTTT.